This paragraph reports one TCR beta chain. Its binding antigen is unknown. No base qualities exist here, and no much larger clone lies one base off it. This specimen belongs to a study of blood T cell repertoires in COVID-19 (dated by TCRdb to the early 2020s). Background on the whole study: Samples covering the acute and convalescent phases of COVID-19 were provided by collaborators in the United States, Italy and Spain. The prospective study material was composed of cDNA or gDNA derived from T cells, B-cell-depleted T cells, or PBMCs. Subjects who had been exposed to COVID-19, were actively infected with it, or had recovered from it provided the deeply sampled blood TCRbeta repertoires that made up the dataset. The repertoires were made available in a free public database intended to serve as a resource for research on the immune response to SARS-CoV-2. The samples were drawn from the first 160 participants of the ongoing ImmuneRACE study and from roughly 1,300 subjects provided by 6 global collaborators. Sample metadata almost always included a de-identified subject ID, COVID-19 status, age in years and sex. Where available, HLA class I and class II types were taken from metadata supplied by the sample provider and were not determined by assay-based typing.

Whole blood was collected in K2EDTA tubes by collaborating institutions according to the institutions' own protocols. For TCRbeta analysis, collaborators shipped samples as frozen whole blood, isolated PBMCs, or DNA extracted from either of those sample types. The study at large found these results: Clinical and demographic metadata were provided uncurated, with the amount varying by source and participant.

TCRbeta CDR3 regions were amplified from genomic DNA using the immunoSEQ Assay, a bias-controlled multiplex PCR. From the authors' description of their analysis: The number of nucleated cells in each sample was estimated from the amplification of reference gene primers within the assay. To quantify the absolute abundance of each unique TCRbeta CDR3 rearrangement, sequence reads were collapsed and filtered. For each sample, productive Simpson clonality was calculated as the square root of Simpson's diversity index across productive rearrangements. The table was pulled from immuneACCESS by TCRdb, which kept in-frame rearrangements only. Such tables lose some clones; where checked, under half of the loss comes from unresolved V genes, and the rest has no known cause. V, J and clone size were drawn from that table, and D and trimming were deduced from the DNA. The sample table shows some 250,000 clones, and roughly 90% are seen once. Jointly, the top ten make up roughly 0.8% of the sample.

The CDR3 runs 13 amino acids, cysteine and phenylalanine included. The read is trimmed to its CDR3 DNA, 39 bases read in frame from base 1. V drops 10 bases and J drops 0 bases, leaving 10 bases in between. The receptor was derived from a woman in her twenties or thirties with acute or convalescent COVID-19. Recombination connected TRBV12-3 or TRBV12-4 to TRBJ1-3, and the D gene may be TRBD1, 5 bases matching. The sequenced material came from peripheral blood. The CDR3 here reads CATRRGSGNTIYF. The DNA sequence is TGTGCCACCCGGAGGGGCTCTGGAAACACCATATATTTT.